The 10 T cell receptor beta chains listed next were all sequenced from one sample in a study of CD8 T cells in ankylosing spondylitis. TCRdb independently ran MiXCR on the 5' RACE reads; one entry per CDR3 protein. In the table there are 200,000 or so distinct CDR3 sequences, 13% of which are singletons. Sequenced: blood, either unsorted or a sorted T cell fraction (not recorded which). The receptor set was obtained from a female donor with ankylosing spondylitis or in good health (not recorded which).

This clonotype has only a few counts. The chain couples TRBV20-1 to TRBJ2-1; no firm D call. Trimming shortened V by 5 bases and J by 3 bases, and 14 bases separated the two germline ends. This CDR3 contains 14 residues. Germline values: CDR1 DFQATT, CDR2 SNEGSKA (reference sequence). In nucleotides, the CDR3 is TGCAGTGCTTATAGCAGATTAAACTACAATGAGCAGTTCTTC. It yields the protein CSAYSRLNYNEQFF.

This clonotype was detected ten times or more. V gene TRBV27 combines with J gene TRBJ1-3; D is unresolved. Germline V gene data show CDR1 as MNHEY and CDR2 as SMNVEV (reference sequence). Trimming shortened V by 5 bases and J by 4 bases, and 6 bases separated the two germline ends. The CDR3 spans 12 residues. CDR3 in amino acids: CASSPPGNTIYF. The CDR3 DNA is TGTGCCAGCAGTCCCCCCGGAAACACCATATATTTT.

There are many counts of this clonotype. The chain combines TRBV4-3 with TRBJ1-4; the D is unclear. Germline CDR1 reads LGHNA; CDR2 reads YSLEER. V was trimmed by 0 bases and J by 7 bases, leaving 12 bases between them. This CDR3 region has 15 residues. The DNA for the CDR3 is TGCGCCAGCAGCCAAGATCCGGGAGACGCTGAAAAACTGTTTTTT. Its translation is CASSQDPGDAEKLFF.

This clonotype has at least ten counts. This rearrangement joins TRBV5-6 to TRBJ2-7; D remains unclear. This CDR3 contains 13 residues. The germline V and J ends were trimmed by 7 bases and 2 bases, with 13 bases remaining between them. Germline-derived CDR1 and CDR2 are SGHDT and YYEEEE. CDR3 DNA: TGTGCCAGCTACGTTTATGGGGCCTACGAGCAGTACTTC. It yields the protein CASYVYGAYEQYF.

This clonotype showed up many times. The DNA for the CDR3 is TGCGCCAGCAGCTTGAAGGCCGGGCGCGATGAGCAGTTCTTC. It codes for CASSLKAGRDEQFF. The chain couples TRBV5-1 to TRBJ2-1; D is ambiguous. Trimming removed 1 base at V and 8 bases at J, with 13 bases between. The length of the CDR3 is 14 residues. Germline CDR1 SGHRS, CDR2 YFSETQ.

This clonotype was counted ten times or more. The chain uses TRBV6-5 and TRBJ2-5, with no clear D. V lost 7 bases, J lost 6 bases, and 24 bases lay in between. CDR1 is MNHEY and CDR2 is SVGAGI in the germline V gene. The CDR3 length is 16 residues. CDR3 DNA: TGTGCCAGCAATTGGGTGCGAGTTGCGTCGTTGAAGACCCAGTACTTC. It is translated as CASNWVRVASLKTQYF.

Concerning this clonotype itself: This may arise from a read error, as a much more abundant clone is one base away. The J gene is TRBJ2-1, the V gene TRBV29-1; 8 bases match TRBD2. The germline gives CDR1 SQVTM, CDR2 ANQGSEA. The CDR3 spans 16 residues. The CDR3 DNA reads TGCAGCGGGACCCGGAGCGGGAGACCGTTCGGCAATGGGCAGTTCTTC. The encoded protein is CSGTRSGRPFGNGQFF.

This clonotype was counted ten times or more. V usage is TRBV6-2 or TRBV6-3 and J usage is TRBJ2-1; D uncertain. Germline CDR1 MNHEY, CDR2 SVGEGT. Trimming took off 8 bases at V and 5 bases at J, with 31 bases between the two ends. The CDR3 length is 19 residues. This CDR3 reads CASGKRVVGYQRRNNEQFF. The CDR3 DNA follows: TGTGCCAGCGGAAAGCGTGTAGTAGGGTACCAGAGGAGAAACAATGAGCAGTTCTTC.

This clonotype occurred many times. The CDR3 DNA sequence: TGTGCCAGCAGTCTAGGGAGACAGGGGACGAGCAATCAGCCCCAGCATTTT. This sequence encodes CASSLGRQGTSNQPQHF. The V call is TRBV28, the J call TRBJ1-5, with TRBD1 matching 8 bases. Germline CDR1 and CDR2: MDHEN and SYDVKM. The CDR3 extends over 17 amino acids. With 5 bases clipped from V and 1 base from J, the junction kept 10 bases outside the gene matches.

This clonotype has a count of ten or more. The chain combines TRBV30 with TRBJ1-1, with 7 bases identical to TRBD1. Germline CDR1 is GTSNPN and CDR2 is SVGIG (reference sequence). Trimming removed 0 bases from V and 4 bases from J; junction bases left unmatched: 2. The CDR3 runs to 13 residues. The CDR3 sequence is CAWSVAGGTEAFF. The CDR3 coding sequence is TGTGCCTGGAGTGTGGCAGGGGGCACTGAAGCTTTCTTT.